The 28 T cell receptor beta chains reported below all come from one sample, sequenced in a study of blood T cell repertoires in COVID-19. Sequenced by immunoSEQ multiplex PCR; TCRdb stores in-frame clones only, minus some. The sample yields about 170,000 clones, roughly 80% seen once. Input material: peripheral blood. These receptors were obtained from a man in his sixties with acute or convalescent COVID-19.

As for this clone: The same CDR3 is also encoded by other DNA sequences in this sample. This chain connects TRBV5-1 to TRBJ2-7, with TRBD1 identical over 8 bases. This CDR3 contains 14 residues. Germline V gives CDR1 SGHRS, CDR2 YFSETQ. V lost 3 bases and J lost 2; bases outside the gene matches: 4. The CDR3 DNA follows: TGCGCCAGCAGCTCCGGGACAGGCACCTACGAGCAGTACTTC. Translated: CASSSGTGTYEQYF. Complete variable domain (other parts from reference TRBV5-1 and TRBJ2-7): KAGVTQTPRYLIKTRGQQVTLSCSPISGHRSVSWYQQTPGQGLQFLFEYFSETQRNKGNFPGRFSGRQFSNSRSEMNVSTLELGDSALYLCASSSGTGTYEQYFGPGTRLTVT.

V is TRBV19 and J is TRBJ1-1; 7 positions agree with TRBD1. Germline V gene sequence: CDR1 LNHDA, CDR2 SQIVND (reference sequence). The CDR3 has 14 amino acids. V was pared by 3 bases and J by 3 bases, with 4 bases of the junction left unmatched. The CDR3 DNA sequence: TGTGCCAGTAGTATTGGCAGGGGGTACACTGAAGCTTTCTTT. Translation gives CASSIGRGYTEAFF.

CDR3 in DNA: TGTGCCAGCAGCGGAGGACAGGGAATGAGTGAAGCTTTCTTT. It specifies CASSGGQGMSEAFF. The J gene is TRBJ1-1, the V gene TRBV7-9; 8 bases are shared with TRBD1. J gave up 7 bases and V 5 bases, and 9 bases lay outside the gene matches. The CDR3 totals 14 residues. CDR1 is SEHNR and CDR2 is FQNEAQ in the germline V gene (reference sequence).

The CDR3 DNA reads as TGTGCCAGCAGCTTTCGGGAAGAGGGCTATGGCTACACCTTC. Amino acids: CASSFREEGYGYTF. This chain connects TRBV7-9 to TRBJ1-2, with unresolved D. The CDR3 loop spans 14 amino acids. V lost 3 bases and J lost 4, with 12 bases in between. The germline CDR1 and CDR2 sequences are SEHNR and FQNEAQ (reference sequence).

V usage is TRBV7-2 and J usage is TRBJ1-2; D possibly corresponds to TRBD1 (5 bases). The germline V gene encodes CDR1 SGHTA and CDR2 FQGNSA. This CDR3 region has 12 residues. Deletions cut 5 bases from V and 6 bases from J, with 10 bases between. CDR3 residues: CASSRPGNGYTF. Here the CDR3 DNA reads TGTGCCAGCAGCCGTCCAGGGAATGGCTACACCTTC.

In nucleotides, the CDR3 is TGTGCCACCAGCAGAGGGGCGGGGGGCCAAGGCAATGAGCAGTTCTTC. As protein: CATSRGAGGQGNEQFF. J is TRBJ2-1 and V is TRBV15; 8 positions match TRBD2. Germline V gene lookup returns CDR1 LNHNV and CDR2 YYDKDF (reference sequence). CDR3 length: 16 residues. With V trimmed by 1 base and J by 6 bases, 8 bases remained unmatched.

This chain joins TRBV24-1 and TRBJ1-2, with a possible D match to TRBD1 (5 bases). V lost 5 bases, J lost 7 bases, and 13 bases lay in between. The CDR3 sequence is 13 residues long. CDR1 KGHDR and CDR2 SFDVKD come from the germline V gene. The CDR3 sequence: CATSGPQGGGYTF. DNA for the CDR3: TGTGCCACCAGTGGCCCCCAGGGAGGTGGCTACACCTTC.

CDR3 amino acids: CASLQGGSGYTF. The CDR3 coding sequence is TGTGCCAGCCTACAGGGTGGATCTGGCTACACCTTC. This chain uses TRBV12-3 or TRBV12-4 with TRBJ1-2; weak D call: TRBD1 (6 bases). The V end lost 8 bases, the J end lost 7 bases, and 14 bases lay between the germline ends. CDR3 length equals 12 residues.

The chain combines TRBV29-1 with TRBJ2-7; D is unresolved. CDR1 is SQVTM and CDR2 is ANQGSEA in the germline V gene. The CDR3 totals 12 residues. V shed 0 bases and J shed 1 base, with 4 bases lying between them. Here the CDR3 reads CSVEDNSYEQYF. The CDR3 coding sequence is TGCAGCGTTGAAGATAATTCCTACGAGCAGTACTTC.

The chain is built from TRBV6-5 and TRBJ2-5; D call uncertain. CDR1 is MNHEY, CDR2 SVGAGI, per germline. This CDR3 spans 12 amino acids. V lost 5 bases, J lost 5 bases, and 9 bases lay in between. CDR3 sequence: CASSTGWETQYF. The CDR3 DNA follows: TGTGCCAGCAGTACCGGTTGGGAGACCCAGTACTTC.

This clone showed up just a few times. V is TRBV5-1 and J is TRBJ2-7; the D is unclear. The germline gives CDR1 SGHRS, CDR2 YFSETQ. V was trimmed by 1 base and J by 2 bases, leaving 13 bases between them. The CDR3 is 15 residues long. In DNA, the CDR3 is TGCGCCAGCAGCTTGCAGGTGGAAGTGGCCTACGAGCAGTACTTC. Protein: CASSLQVEVAYEQYF.

CDR3 sequence reads: CATSRPPGTGASGANVLTF. CDR3 nucleotides: TGTGCCACCAGCCGACCCCCCGGGACAGGGGCGTCTGGGGCCAACGTCCTGACTTTC. V gene TRBV15 combines with J gene TRBJ2-6; TRBD1 aligns across 10 bases. V trimming: 5 bases; J trimming: 1 base; junction bases outside the gene matches: 11. The germline V gene encodes CDR1 LNHNV and CDR2 YYDKDF (reference sequence). The CDR3 contains 19 residues.

This chain uses TRBV21-1 with TRBJ1-1; the D call in the table, TRBD1, was not verified against the DNA. TRBV21-1 is a known pseudogene. CDR3 length: 15 residues. CDR3 DNA: TGTGCCAGCAGCCCCGGGACAGGGGTTTATACTGAAGCTTTCTTT. This gives the protein CASSPGTGVYTEAFF.

The V gene is TRBV19, the J gene TRBJ2-2, with 7 bases identical to TRBD1. There are 16 residues in the CDR3. Germline CDR1 LNHDA, CDR2 SQIVND (reference sequence). V was clipped by 1 base and J by 3 bases; unmatched bases: 5. CDR3 sequence (DNA): TGTGCCAGTAGTATAGGCCGGGACAGAGACACCGGGGAGCTGTTTTTT. Translated: CASSIGRDRDTGELFF.

V is TRBV6-5 and J is TRBJ1-2; 7 bases match TRBD1. Looked up from germline, CDR1 is MNHEY and CDR2 is SVGAGI. V shed 0 bases and J 6 bases; nucleotides not matched to a gene: 4. This CDR3 has 14 amino acids. CDR3 residues: CASSYSTGTHGYTF. In DNA form, the CDR3 reads TGTGCCAGCAGTTACTCGACAGGGACCCATGGCTACACCTTC.

The rearrangement joins TRBV4-1 to TRBJ1-1; D not certain. This CDR3 region has 14 residues. Germline V gene data show CDR1 as MGHRA and CDR2 as YSYEKL. Trimming shortened V by 0 bases and J by 1 base, and 6 bases separated the two germline ends. CDR3 coding DNA: TGCGCCAGCAGCCAAGAAAACTCGAACACTGAAGCTTTCTTT. Translated: CASSQENSNTEAFF.

The gene calls are TRBV5-1 and TRBJ1-6, with TRBD1 matching 7 bases. The V and J ends lost 2 bases and 8 bases, in that order; junction bases with no gene match: 4. Germline values: CDR1 SGHRS, CDR2 YFSETQ. The CDR3 length is 14 residues. CDR3 region: CASSFDRAHSPLHF. The CDR3 nucleotides are TGCGCCAGCAGCTTCGACAGGGCGCATTCACCCCTCCACTTT.

V usage is TRBV27 and J usage is TRBJ1-2; 8 bases fit TRBD1. Unmatched junction bases numbered 12, after V lost 4 bases and J lost 8 bases. The CDR3 totals 15 residues. Germline CDR1 is MNHEY and CDR2 is SMNVEV (reference sequence). The CDR3 here is CASSSRTGTGSGYTF. Written as DNA, the CDR3 is TGTGCCAGCAGTTCCCGCACCGGGACAGGCTCCGGCTACACCTTC.

The genes are TRBV28 and TRBJ1-5, with D uncertain. Germline values: CDR1 MDHEN, CDR2 SYDVKM. With 7 bases removed from V and 6 bases from J, the gap between germline ends came to 19 bases. This CDR3 has 15 residues. CDR3 sequence: CASNPRETSVQPQHF. The CDR3 region has the DNA TGTGCCAGCAACCCCCGGGAGACCTCTGTTCAGCCCCAGCATTTT.

V is TRBV20-1 and J is TRBJ2-7; 8 nucleotides align to TRBD1. V lost 3 bases and J lost 6; bases outside the gene matches: 7. Germline CDR1 DFQATT, CDR2 SNEGSKA (reference sequence). This CDR3 spans 13 amino acids. DNA of the CDR3: TGCAGTGCTAGTGGCAGGGGGCGTTCCGAGCAGTACTTC. This encodes CSASGRGRSEQYF.

V and J are TRBV18 and TRBJ2-7; 8 bases are a match to TRBD1. Trimming at V came to 4 bases and at J to 3 bases, leaving 5 bases not matched to a gene. This CDR3 is 14 amino acids long. Germline values: CDR1 KGHSH, CDR2 LQKENI. CDR3 protein: CASSRADRGYEQYF. The CDR3 region has the DNA TGTGCCAGCTCACGAGCCGACAGGGGCTACGAGCAGTACTTC.

In this sample, this clone turned up a few times. This chain uses TRBV30 with TRBJ1-2, with D possibly being TRBD1 (5 bases). V lost 3 bases to trimming and J lost 8 bases, with 13 bases between them. Germline CDR1 GTSNPN, CDR2 SVGIG (reference sequence). CDR3 length equals 12 residues. CDR3: CAWRGGYRGYTF. Here the CDR3 DNA reads TGTGCCTGGAGAGGCGGCTACAGGGGCTACACCTTC.

The chain recombines TRBV4-1 with TRBJ2-1; D possibly corresponds to TRBD2 (6 bases). Per the germline V gene, CDR1 is MGHRA and CDR2 is YSYEKL. V gave up 2 bases and J gave up 0 bases, with 11 bases separating them. This CDR3 comprises 16 residues. CDR3 sequence reads: CASSQPGLLSYNEQFF. The DNA of the CDR3 is TGCGCCAGCAGCCAACCGGGACTCCTCTCCTACAATGAGCAGTTCTTC.

This sequence joins TRBV4-3 and TRBJ2-3, with 7 nucleotides matching TRBD1. V dropped 1 base and J dropped 3; count of bases not matched to a gene: 7. CDR1 and CDR2 from the germline V gene are LGHNA and YSLEER. The CDR3 extends over 16 amino acids. CDR3 residues: CASSQGWTGVTDTQYF. For the CDR3, the DNA is TGCGCCAGCAGCCAAGGGTGGACAGGAGTTACAGATACGCAGTATTTT.

The V gene is TRBV19, the J gene TRBJ2-1, with TRBD1 matching 11 bases. Looked up from germline, CDR1 is LNHDA and CDR2 is SQIVND (reference sequence). The CDR3 runs 16 residues. The J segment lost 2 bases and the V segment lost 4 bases, leaving 4 bases of the junction unmatched. The CDR3, as DNA: TGTGCCAGTAGTACCCAGGGACAGGGGGCCTACAATGAGCAGTTCTTC. Protein: CASSTQGQGAYNEQFF.

The CDR3 spells CASRIDRGLRGAFF. CDR3 nucleotides: TGTGCCAGCAGAATCGACAGGGGGCTAAGGGGAGCTTTCTTT. This chain uses TRBV6-5 with TRBJ1-1, with 10 bases matching TRBD1. The length of the CDR3 is 14 residues. Germline CDR1 reads MNHEY; CDR2 reads SVGAGI. Germline trimming cut 6 bases from V and 10 bases from J; bases unmatched to any gene: 11.

This clone was found once. The chain uses TRBV29-1 and TRBJ2-1; 10 positions agree with TRBD2. From germline, CDR1 is SQVTM and CDR2 ANQGSEA. V lost 6 bases to trimming and J lost 1 base; unmatched junction nucleotides: 12. The CDR3 spans 17 residues. The CDR3 nucleotides are TGCAGCGTCCTGGGTAGCGGGGGGCTCGGGTCCTACAATGAGCAGTTCTTC. Amino acid sequence: CSVLGSGGLGSYNEQFF.

The CDR3 bases are TGTGCCAGCAGTTACCTCGGCGGGGGGACTCAAGAGACCCAGTACTTC. It encodes CASSYLGGGTQETQYF. The chain carries TRBV6-2 or TRBV6-3 and TRBJ2-5; 8 nucleotides agree with TRBD2. The CDR3 contains 16 residues. Germline lookup yields CDR1 MNHEY and CDR2 SVGEGT. After removal of 2 bases from V and 2 bases from J, the junction contained 7 bases not matched to a gene.